This T cell receptor beta chain appears in the sequencing data of a study of blood T cell repertoires in COVID-19. The repertoire was sequenced with immunoSEQ multiplex PCR; TCRdb's copy has only in-frame clones and lacks some. The sample records more than 200,000 clones, around nine tenths being singletons. The CDR3 covers 14 residues. Trimming took 6 bases from V and 8 from J; bases not matched to a gene: 7. Per the germline V gene, CDR1 is SNHLY and CDR2 is FYNNEI. The gene calls are TRBV2 and TRBJ1-6; TRBD1 matches at 7 bases. The sample taken for sequencing was PBMCs or T cells enriched from blood (not recorded which). The TCR sequence derives from a woman aged 30 to 39 who had recovered from COVID-19. CDR3 nucleotides: TGTGCCAGCAGGACAGGGTACGGGGATTCACCCCTCCACTTT. It translates to CASRTGYGDSPLHF. Supplemented by reference TRBV2 and TRBJ1-6, the full variable domain reads EPEVTQTPSHQVTQMGQEVILRCVPISNHLYFYWYRQILGQKVEFLVSFYNNEISEKSEIFDDQFSVERPDGSNFTLKIRSTKLEDSAMYFCASRTGYGDSPLHFGNGTRLTVT.